Each of the 21 T cell receptor beta chains below was sequenced from the same sample in a study of glioma-infiltrating T cells after dendritic cell vaccination. Produced via immunoSEQ multiplex PCR; TCRdb's table is partial and in-frame only. There are about 67,000 clones in the sample; around 81% occur only once, and roughly 7.9% lies in the top ten. The specimen was blood, collected before dendritic cell vaccination. The source of these receptors is a human donor with glioblastoma.

The chain employs TRBV7-2 and TRBJ2-4; tentatively, D is TRBD1 (6 bases). The germline V gene encodes CDR1 SGHTA and CDR2 FQGNSA. The CDR3 spans 16 residues. V was trimmed by 2 bases and J by 0 bases, leaving 11 bases between them. CDR3 sequence: CASSLQGMIAKNIQYF. CDR3 in DNA: TGTGCCAGCAGCTTACAGGGGATGATAGCCAAAAACATTCAGTACTTC.

As DNA, the CDR3 is TGTGCCAGCAGTGAAAGAACTCTTGACTCCTACGAGCAGTACTTC. Residues: CASSERTLDSYEQYF. The chain joins TRBV25-1 to TRBJ2-7; D remains unclear. This CDR3 contains 15 residues. V was trimmed by 2 bases and J by 0 bases, leaving 11 bases between them. Germline CDR1 is MGHDK and CDR2 is SYGVNS.

This clone was seen just once. This rearrangement joins TRBV4-1 to TRBJ2-7, with TRBD1 as a possible D gene (6 bases). There are 14 residues in the CDR3. With 4 bases removed from V and 1 base from J, the gap between germline ends came to 11 bases. In germline, CDR1 is MGHRA, CDR2 YSYEKL. The CDR3 DNA follows: TGCGCCAGCAGCCTCAACAGGGTGTCCTACGAGCAGTACTTC. This codes for CASSLNRVSYEQYF.

This clone was seen a handful of times. The rearrangement uses TRBV5-4 and TRBJ1-6; D is undetermined. The V and J ends lost 4 bases and 12 bases respectively, with 17 bases between them. The germline gives CDR1 SGHNT, CDR2 YYREEE (reference sequence). This CDR3 spans 14 amino acids. The CDR3 reads CASSQTRQEGPLHF. DNA of the CDR3: TGTGCCAGCAGCCAGACACGCCAGGAGGGACCCCTCCACTTT.

The chain recombines TRBV27 with TRBJ1-4; perhaps TRBD1 as D (5 bases). The germline gives CDR1 MNHEY, CDR2 SMNVEV (reference sequence). The CDR3 spans 13 residues. Between the trimmed V and J ends, which lost 2 bases and 8 bases, there was a span of 9 bases. CDR3 nucleotides: TGTGCCAGCAGTTTAATCAGGGCGGAAAAACTGTTTTTT. It codes for CASSLIRAEKLFF.

This rearrangement joins TRBV15 to TRBJ2-1; 7 nucleotides match TRBD1. The CDR3 is made up of 16 amino acids. Germline CDR1 reads LNHNV; CDR2 reads YYDKDF (reference sequence). The ends lost 6 bases at V and 7 bases at J; junction bases unmatched: 15. The CDR3 region has the DNA TGTGCCACCAGAGGTGAGTCAGGGGGTAGTCGTAATGAGCAGTTCTTC. Translated, it gives CATRGESGGSRNEQFF.

This clone counts as medium-sized. The chain links TRBV2 to TRBJ1-5; no firm D call. Germline V gives CDR1 SNHLY, CDR2 FYNNEI. The CDR3 is 14 residues long. V was pared by 4 bases and J by 2 bases, with 9 bases between. In DNA form, the CDR3 reads TGTGCCAGCAGTGTGGAGAGGGGCAATCAGCCCCAGCATTTT. Translation gives CASSVERGNQPQHF.

This clone came up a few times. The V and J genes are TRBV7-3 and TRBJ1-1; the D gene is possibly TRBD1 (5 bases). Trimming stripped 5 bases from V and 5 bases from J, with 12 bases between. The CDR3 is made up of 13 amino acids. Germline CDR1 SGHTA, CDR2 FQGTGA. CDR3 DNA sequence: TGTGCCAGCAGCGAAGGGGCGCGGACTGAAGCTTTCTTT. The encoded protein is CASSEGARTEAFF. Full variable domain (rest looked up from reference TRBV7-3 and TRBJ1-1): GAGVSQTPSNKVTEKGKYVELRCDPISGHTALYWYRQSLGQGPEFLIYFQGTGAADDSGLPNDRFFAVRPEGSVSTLKIQRTERGDSAVYLCASSEGARTEAFFGQGTRLTVV.

This sequence joins TRBV5-1 and TRBJ2-1; TRBD1 matches at 7 bases. The V and J ends lost 3 bases and 2 bases, in that order; junction bases with no gene match: 5. Germline assignment: CDR1 SGHRS and CDR2 YFSETQ. The CDR3 length is 15 residues. The CDR3 bases are TGCGCCAGCAGCTCCCGGGACAGTCCCTACAATGAGCAGTTCTTC. Translated, it gives CASSSRDSPYNEQFF.

The genes are TRBV19 and TRBJ1-4; D is unresolved. Trimming shortened V by 5 bases and J by 5 bases, and 21 bases separated the two germline ends. Per the germline V gene, CDR1 is LNHDA and CDR2 is SQIVND (reference sequence). The CDR3 totals 17 residues. This CDR3 is CASSSSEGLRVNEKLFF. CDR3 sequence (DNA): TGTGCCAGTAGTTCCTCGGAGGGTTTGAGGGTCAATGAAAAACTGTTTTTT. Using reference TRBV19 and TRBJ1-4 for the parts outside the CDR3, the full variable domain is DGGITQSPKYLFRKEGQNVTLSCEQNLNHDAMYWYRQDPGQGLRLIYYSQIVNDFQKGDIAEGYSVSREKKESFPLTVTSAQKNPTAFYLCASSSSEGLRVNEKLFFGSGTQLSVL.

This chain links TRBV4-3 with TRBJ1-4; no clear D gene. Trimming took 0 bases from V and 8 from J, leaving 16 bases between them. Germline V gene sequence: CDR1 LGHNA, CDR2 YSLEER. This CDR3 is built from 16 residues. CDR3 loop: CASSQDLGGSGEKLFF. The CDR3, as DNA: TGCGCCAGCAGCCAAGATTTAGGAGGGAGTGGGGAAAAACTGTTTTTT.

The sample holds a few counts of this clone. The chain recombines TRBV7-2 with TRBJ1-3; 10 positions agree with TRBD1. Unmatched junction bases numbered 1, after V lost 5 bases and J lost 3 bases. CDR3 length equals 14 residues. Germline CDR1 SGHTA, CDR2 FQGNSA. The chain's CDR3 is CASSGQGDGNTIYF. The CDR3 region has the DNA TGTGCCAGCAGCGGACAGGGGGATGGAAACACCATATATTTT.

V gene TRBV6-5 combines with J gene TRBJ1-1, with 9 bases fitting TRBD1. This CDR3 is built from 14 residues. V was pared by 6 bases and J by 6 bases, with 8 bases of the junction left unmatched. Germline CDR1 reads MNHEY; CDR2 reads SVGAGI. The chain's CDR3 is CASSISQGAAEAFF. The DNA of the CDR3 is TGTGCCAGCAGCATATCACAGGGGGCCGCTGAAGCTTTCTTT.

V is TRBV4-3 and J is TRBJ1-4, with TRBD1 matching over 9 bases. This CDR3 spans 16 amino acids. Germline assignment: CDR1 LGHNA and CDR2 YSLEER. V trimming: 0 bases; J trimming: 11 bases; junction bases outside the gene matches: 10. CDR3 sequence reads: CASSQEYGTGRDKLFF. The CDR3 nucleotides read TGCGCCAGCAGCCAAGAATATGGGACAGGGCGCGACAAACTGTTTTTT.

This clone was recorded at least ten times. V is TRBV7-9 and J is TRBJ1-2; possible D gene TRBD1, 6 bases. The CDR3 runs to 13 residues. Deletions cut 6 bases from V and 2 bases from J, with 10 bases between. In germline, CDR1 is SEHNR, CDR2 FQNEAQ (reference sequence). The CDR3 here is CASSSQGNYGYTF. The CDR3 bases are TGTGCCAGCAGTAGTCAGGGGAACTATGGCTACACCTTC.

The chain couples TRBV5-4 to TRBJ2-7, with TRBD1 matching over 8 bases. The length of the CDR3 is 16 residues. V lost 0 bases to trimming and J lost 1 base; unmatched junction nucleotides: 6. Germline lookup yields CDR1 SGHNT and CDR2 YYREEE (reference sequence). CDR3 loop: CASSLANRQGSYEQYF. CDR3 coding DNA: TGTGCCAGCAGCTTGGCCAACCGACAGGGGTCCTACGAGCAGTACTTC.

Only a few counts were recorded for this clone. This chain joins TRBV4-3 and TRBJ1-2; D not certain. CDR3 size: 15 residues. Germline assignment: CDR1 LGHNA and CDR2 YSLEER. V dropped 5 bases and J dropped 3 bases, with 16 bases sitting between them. CDR3 region: CASSEPLTEYYGYTF. In nucleotides, the CDR3 is TGCGCCAGCAGCGAACCATTAACAGAGTACTATGGCTACACCTTC.

The chain employs TRBV7-3 and TRBJ2-7, with 9 nucleotides matching TRBD2. This CDR3 contains 15 residues. Germline V gene data show CDR1 as SGHTA and CDR2 as FQGTGA. The V and J ends lost 5 bases and 1 base, in that order; junction bases with no gene match: 6. The CDR3 sequence is CASSLSSGGSYEQYF. The CDR3 coding sequence is TGTGCCAGCAGCCTAAGTAGCGGGGGTTCCTACGAGCAGTACTTC.

This clone appeared once. The chain couples TRBV6-5 to TRBJ1-2, with 8 bases aligning to TRBD1. V lost 6 bases and J lost 10; bases outside the gene matches: 10. Looked up from germline, CDR1 is MNHEY and CDR2 is SVGAGI. The CDR3 contains 13 residues. CDR3 residues: CASRSGTGRHYTF. The DNA for the CDR3 is TGTGCCAGCAGGTCGGGGACAGGAAGACACTACACCTTC.

The chain joins TRBV4-1 to TRBJ1-3; TRBD1 aligns across 11 bases. The CDR3 is 18 amino acids. Germline V gene data show CDR1 as MGHRA and CDR2 as YSYEKL. V gave up 0 bases and J gave up 3 bases; unmatched junction bases: 7. The CDR3 here is CASSQEAPDRGLGNTIYF. CDR3 DNA: TGCGCCAGCAGCCAAGAAGCCCCGGACAGGGGGCTTGGAAACACCATATATTTT.

CDR3 sequence (DNA): TGTGCCAGCAGCCAAGGGGCTGGGGCTTCCTACGAGCAGTACTTC. Its protein product is CASSQGAGASYEQYF. The rearrangement uses TRBV4-2 and TRBJ2-7, with D perhaps TRBD1 (5 bases). This CDR3 contains 15 residues. Deletions cut 1 base from V and 1 base from J, with 11 bases between. Per germline, CDR1 LGHNA and CDR2 YNFKEQ.